These T cell receptor beta chains were read from a single sample in a study of blood T cell repertoires in COVID-19. The table came from immunoSEQ multiplex PCR; TCRdb's copy has only in-frame clones and leaves some out. The sample consists of 200,000 to 300,000 clones, roughly 82% of them appearing once. The sequenced sample consisted of peripheral blood. These receptors all stem from a man aged 40-49 years who had recovered from COVID-19. The CDR3 runs from the conserved cysteine through the conserved F or W.

TRBJ2-3 | TRBV5-1 | CASSRTLAGVSSSTDTQYF
TRBJ2-2 | TRBV21-1 | CASSKGSTSGNTGELFF
TRBJ1-1 | TRBV5-1 | CASSPMTGGFGGTEAFF
TRBJ2-3 | TRBV11-2 | CASSLIRRTDTQYF
TRBJ2-7 | TRBV7-2 | CASSSGLAKNEQYF
TRBJ2-1 | TRBV19 | CASSISLAGGSEQFF
TRBJ2-5 | TRBV5-4 | CASSQRLAGGQETQYF
TRBJ2-1 | TRBV20-1 | CSAILTGEQFF
TRBJ2-7 | TRBV4-2 | CASSAGLAGGNEQYF
TRBJ1-6 | TRBV10-3 | CAISVDRSDNSPLHF
TRBJ2-7 | TRBV6-5 | CASSSRLSTYEQYF
TRBJ1-4 | TRBV12-3/TRBV12-4 | CASSIQGIRVF
TRBJ2-1 | TRBV12-5 | CASGGTSGSSYNEQFF
TRBJ2-7 | TRBV5-1 | CASSPQGWKSYEQYF
TRBJ1-1 | TRBV15 | CATSTAGILAFF
TRBJ2-5 | TRBV18 | CASSPWRTETQYF
TRBJ2-7 | TRBV5-1 | CASSEGLAGLYEQYF
TRBJ1-1 | TRBV6-5 | CASSQPYSNTEAFF
TRBJ2-1 | TRBV5-1 | CASSRGQESYNEQFF
TRBJ1-1 | TRBV19 | CASSIGQGMSDTEAFF
TRBJ2-1 | TRBV5-8 | CASSRTSGGFYEQFF
TRBJ2-1 | TRBV7-8 | CASSGGLTEQFF
TRBJ2-2 | TRBV5-1 | CASSLGDTGELFF
TRBJ2-7 | TRBV5-4 | CASRKDRPGEQYF
TRBJ2-1 | TRBV7-2 | CASSLALLAGGYNEQFF
TRBJ2-1 | TRBV29-1 | CSASPGDEQFF
TRBJ2-7 | TRBV5-4 | CASSFRQGAGYEQYF
TRBJ1-4 | TRBV5-4 | CASSATDSNEKLFF
TRBJ2-7 | TRBV7-8 | CASSLEGETYTYEQYF
TRBJ2-2 | TRBV18 | CASSPEGTGITGELFF
TRBJ1-2 | TRBV4-3 | CASSHHGQGGYGYTF
TRBJ2-1 | TRBV30 | CAWSITGTDEQFF
TRBJ1-2 | TRBV4-3 | CASSQGTGASYGYTF
TRBJ1-2 | TRBV9 | CASSVDIRPGYGYTF
TRBJ1-1 | TRBV11-2 | CASSPGWTGDTEAFF
TRBJ1-3 | TRBV11-2 | CASSGGSGNTIYF
TRBJ1-1 | TRBV28 | CASSAPPGQSASGAFF
TRBJ1-4 | TRBV21-1 | CASSKWERAPFEKLFF
TRBJ2-5 | TRBV9 | CASSVEVGVETQYF
TRBJ2-1 | TRBV11-2 | CASSQTSGRANEQFF
TRBJ2-5 | TRBV19 | CASRTGGGETQYF
TRBJ2-1 | TRBV7-9 | CASSFPSGTYNEQFF
TRBJ2-3 | TRBV29-1 | CSVEVLAGGTDTQYF
TRBJ2-1 | TRBV2 | CASSEGSGREFF
TRBJ2-3 | TRBV2 | CASSEGAGMTDTQYF
TRBJ2-3 | TRBV29-1 | CSVVRLASTDTQYF
TRBJ1-2 | TRBV18 | CASSLSRTGTSNYGYTF
TRBJ1-6 | TRBV7-2 | CAGSTQTGDNSPLHF
TRBJ2-3 | TRBV29-1 | CSATGTGPTDTQYF
TRBJ1-1 | TRBV27 | CASSLTGGPNTEAFF
TRBJ1-4 | TRBV25-1 | CASSEGRVATNEKLFF
TRBJ2-5 | TRBV11-2 | CASNDRDNQQETQYF
TRBJ1-1 | TRBV18 | CASSPSSDTEAFF
TRBJ2-5 | TRBV4-3 | CASSQGTSQAETQYF
TRBJ2-7 | TRBV15 | CATSREATGYEQYF